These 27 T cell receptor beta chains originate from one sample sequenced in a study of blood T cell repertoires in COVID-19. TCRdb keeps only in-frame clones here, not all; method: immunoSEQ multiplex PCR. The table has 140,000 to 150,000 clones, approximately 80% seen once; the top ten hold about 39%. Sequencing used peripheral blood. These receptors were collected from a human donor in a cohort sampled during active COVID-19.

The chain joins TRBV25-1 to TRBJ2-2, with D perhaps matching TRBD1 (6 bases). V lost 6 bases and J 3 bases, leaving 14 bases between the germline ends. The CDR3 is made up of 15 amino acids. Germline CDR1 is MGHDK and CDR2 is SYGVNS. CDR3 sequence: CASSPAGVDTGELFF. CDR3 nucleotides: TGTGCCAGCAGCCCCGCAGGGGTCGACACCGGGGAGCTGTTTTTT.

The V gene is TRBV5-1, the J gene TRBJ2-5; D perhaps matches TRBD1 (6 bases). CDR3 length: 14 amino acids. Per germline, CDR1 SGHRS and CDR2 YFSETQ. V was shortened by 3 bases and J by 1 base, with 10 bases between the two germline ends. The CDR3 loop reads CASSSGTPQETQYF. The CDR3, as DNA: TGCGCCAGCAGCTCTGGGACACCCCAAGAGACCCAGTACTTC.

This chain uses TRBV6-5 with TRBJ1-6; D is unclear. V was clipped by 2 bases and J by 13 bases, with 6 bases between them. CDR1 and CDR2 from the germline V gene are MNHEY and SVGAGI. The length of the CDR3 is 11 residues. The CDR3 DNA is TGTGCCAGCAGTTACCCGGAGCCCCTCCACTTT. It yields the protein CASSYPEPLHF.

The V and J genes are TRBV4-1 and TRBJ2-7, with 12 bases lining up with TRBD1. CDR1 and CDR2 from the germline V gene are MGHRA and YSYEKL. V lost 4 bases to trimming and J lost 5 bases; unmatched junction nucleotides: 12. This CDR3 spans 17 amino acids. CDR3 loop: CASSLGTGTGGINEQYF. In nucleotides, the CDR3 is TGCGCCAGCAGCCTTGGGACGGGGACAGGGGGCATTAACGAGCAGTACTTC.

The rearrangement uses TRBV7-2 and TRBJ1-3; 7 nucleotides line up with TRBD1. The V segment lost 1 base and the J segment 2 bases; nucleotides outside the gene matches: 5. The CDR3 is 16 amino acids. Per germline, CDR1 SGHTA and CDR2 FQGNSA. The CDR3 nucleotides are TGTGCCAGCAGCTTAGGACGACAGGGCGCTGGAAACACCATATATTTT. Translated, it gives CASSLGRQGAGNTIYF.

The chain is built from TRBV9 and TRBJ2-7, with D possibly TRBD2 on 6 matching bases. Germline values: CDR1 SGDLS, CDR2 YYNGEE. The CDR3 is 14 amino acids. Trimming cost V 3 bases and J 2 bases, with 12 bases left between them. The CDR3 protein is CASSAEGRAYEQYF. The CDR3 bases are TGTGCCAGCAGCGCGGAGGGCAGAGCCTACGAGCAGTACTTC.

This chain's CDR3 is CASSSVGQGIYEQYF. The CDR3 nucleotides read TGTGCCAGCAGCTCAGTGGGACAGGGGATCTACGAGCAGTACTTC. The chain uses TRBV11-2 and TRBJ2-7; TRBD1 matches at 10 bases. The CDR3 has 15 residues. The germline V gene encodes CDR1 SGHAT and CDR2 FQNNGV. Trimming cost V 4 bases and J 3 bases; bases outside gene matches: 6.

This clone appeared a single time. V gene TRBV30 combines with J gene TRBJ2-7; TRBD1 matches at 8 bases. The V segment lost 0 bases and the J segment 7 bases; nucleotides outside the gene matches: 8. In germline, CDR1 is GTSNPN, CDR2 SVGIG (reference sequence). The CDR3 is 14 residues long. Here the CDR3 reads CAWSVAGGLGEQYF. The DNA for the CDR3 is TGTGCCTGGAGTGTAGCAGGGGGCTTGGGGGAGCAGTACTTC.

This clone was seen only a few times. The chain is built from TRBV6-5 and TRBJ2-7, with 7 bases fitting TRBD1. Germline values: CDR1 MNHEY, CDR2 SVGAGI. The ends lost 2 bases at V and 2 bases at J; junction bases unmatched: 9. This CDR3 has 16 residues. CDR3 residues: CASSYGTVLNAYEQYF. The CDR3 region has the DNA TGTGCCAGCAGTTACGGGACAGTGCTTAATGCCTACGAGCAGTACTTC.

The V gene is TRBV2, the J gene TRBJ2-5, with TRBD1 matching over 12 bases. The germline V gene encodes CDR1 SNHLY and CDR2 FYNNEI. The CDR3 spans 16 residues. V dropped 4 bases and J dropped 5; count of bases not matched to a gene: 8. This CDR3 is CASSVRGQGARETQYF. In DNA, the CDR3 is TGTGCCAGCAGTGTCCGGGGACAGGGGGCGAGGGAGACCCAGTACTTC.

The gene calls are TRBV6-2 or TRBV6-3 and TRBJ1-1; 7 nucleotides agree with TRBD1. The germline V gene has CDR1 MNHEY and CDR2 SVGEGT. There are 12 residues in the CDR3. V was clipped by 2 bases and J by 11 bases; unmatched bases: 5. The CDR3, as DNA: TGTGCCAGCAGTTACACCGACAGGGTTGCTTTCTTT. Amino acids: CASSYTDRVAFF.

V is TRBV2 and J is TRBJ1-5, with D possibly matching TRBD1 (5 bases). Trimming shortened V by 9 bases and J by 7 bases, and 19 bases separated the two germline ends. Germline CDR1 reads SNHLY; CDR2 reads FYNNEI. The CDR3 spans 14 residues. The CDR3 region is CASKGQGSRQPQHF. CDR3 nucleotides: TGTGCCAGTAAGGGGCAGGGAAGCAGACAGCCCCAGCATTTT.

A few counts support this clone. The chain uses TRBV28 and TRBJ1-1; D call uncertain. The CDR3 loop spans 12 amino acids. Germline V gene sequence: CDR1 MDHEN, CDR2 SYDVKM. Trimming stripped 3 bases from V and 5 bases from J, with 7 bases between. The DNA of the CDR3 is TGTGCCAGCAGTTTCAGGTGGACTGAAGCTTTCTTT. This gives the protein CASSFRWTEAFF.

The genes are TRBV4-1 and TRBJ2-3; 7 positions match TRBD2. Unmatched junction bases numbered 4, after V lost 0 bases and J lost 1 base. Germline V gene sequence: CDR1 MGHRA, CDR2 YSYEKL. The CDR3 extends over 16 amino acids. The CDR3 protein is CASSQDITSGTDTQYF. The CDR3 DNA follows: TGCGCCAGCAGCCAAGATATCACTAGCGGCACAGATACGCAGTATTTT.

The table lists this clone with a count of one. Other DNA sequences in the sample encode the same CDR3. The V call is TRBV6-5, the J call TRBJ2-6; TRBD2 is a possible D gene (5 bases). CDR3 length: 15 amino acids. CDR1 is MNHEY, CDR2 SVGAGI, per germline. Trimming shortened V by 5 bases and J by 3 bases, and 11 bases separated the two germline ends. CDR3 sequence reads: CASSTTGSGANVLTF. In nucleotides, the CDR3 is TGTGCCAGCAGTACGACGGGGAGTGGGGCCAACGTCCTGACTTTC.

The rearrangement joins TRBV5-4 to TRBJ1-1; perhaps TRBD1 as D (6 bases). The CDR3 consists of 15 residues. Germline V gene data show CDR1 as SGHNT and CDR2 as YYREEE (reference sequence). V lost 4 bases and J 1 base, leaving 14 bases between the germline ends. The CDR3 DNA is TGTGCCAGCAGCCTGCCAGGGGCGTGGAACACTGAAGCTTTCTTT. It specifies CASSLPGAWNTEAFF.

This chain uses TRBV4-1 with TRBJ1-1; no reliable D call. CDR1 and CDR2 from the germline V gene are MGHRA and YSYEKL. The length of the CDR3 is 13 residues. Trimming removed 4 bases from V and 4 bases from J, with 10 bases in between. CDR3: CASSPAVGTEAFF. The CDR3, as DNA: TGCGCCAGCAGCCCGGCGGTTGGCACTGAAGCTTTCTTT.

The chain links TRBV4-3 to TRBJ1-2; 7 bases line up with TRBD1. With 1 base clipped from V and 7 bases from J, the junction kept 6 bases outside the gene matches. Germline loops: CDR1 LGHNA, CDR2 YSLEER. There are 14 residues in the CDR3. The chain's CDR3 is CASSQARTGSGYTF. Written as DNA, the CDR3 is TGCGCCAGCAGCCAAGCGCGGACAGGCTCTGGCTACACCTTC.

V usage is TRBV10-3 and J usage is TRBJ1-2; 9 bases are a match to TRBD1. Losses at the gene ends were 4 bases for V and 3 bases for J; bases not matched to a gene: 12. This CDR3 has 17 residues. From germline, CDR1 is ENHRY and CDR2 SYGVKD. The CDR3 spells CAISGARTGVGYYGYTF. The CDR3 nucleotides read TGTGCCATCAGTGGGGCGAGGACAGGGGTAGGATACTATGGCTACACCTTC.

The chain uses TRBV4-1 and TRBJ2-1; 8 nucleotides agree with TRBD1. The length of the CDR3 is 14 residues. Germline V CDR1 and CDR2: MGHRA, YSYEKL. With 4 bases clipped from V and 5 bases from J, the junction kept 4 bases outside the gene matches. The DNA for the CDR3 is TGCGCCAGCAGCCTAGGACAGGGCGACAATGAGCAGTTCTTC. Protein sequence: CASSLGQGDNEQFF.

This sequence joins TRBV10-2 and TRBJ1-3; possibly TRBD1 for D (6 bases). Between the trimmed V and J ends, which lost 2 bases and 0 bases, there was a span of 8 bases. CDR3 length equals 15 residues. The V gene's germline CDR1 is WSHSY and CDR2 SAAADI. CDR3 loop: CASSEQGTSGNTIYF. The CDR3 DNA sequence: TGCGCCAGCAGTGAGCAGGGGACCTCTGGAAACACCATATATTTT.

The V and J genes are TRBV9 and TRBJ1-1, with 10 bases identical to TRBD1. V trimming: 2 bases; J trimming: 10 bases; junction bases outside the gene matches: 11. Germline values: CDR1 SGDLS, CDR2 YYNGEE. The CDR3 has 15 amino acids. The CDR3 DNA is TGTGCCAGCAGCGTCTCACCGACAGGGGGCCGGGGAGCTTTCTTT. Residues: CASSVSPTGGRGAFF.

CDR3 protein: CASTAGGGTDTQYF. The CDR3 bases are TGTGCCAGCACCGCGGGTGGGGGCACAGATACGCAGTATTTT. This rearrangement joins TRBV9 to TRBJ2-3; possibly TRBD2 for D (5 bases). This CDR3 has 14 amino acids. Trimming removed 6 bases from V and 1 base from J, with 12 bases in between. Per germline, CDR1 SGDLS and CDR2 YYNGEE.

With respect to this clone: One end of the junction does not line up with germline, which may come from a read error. CDR3 region: CASSLWGTLAVSSYNERFF. The CDR3 DNA reads TGTGCCAGCAGTTTGTGGGGGACCTTAGCGGTGAGCTCCTACAATGAGCGGTTCTTC. The chain has TRBV27 and TRBJ2-1; D perhaps matches TRBD2 (6 bases). This CDR3 contains 19 residues. Germline-derived CDR1 and CDR2 are MNHEY and SMNVEV (reference sequence).

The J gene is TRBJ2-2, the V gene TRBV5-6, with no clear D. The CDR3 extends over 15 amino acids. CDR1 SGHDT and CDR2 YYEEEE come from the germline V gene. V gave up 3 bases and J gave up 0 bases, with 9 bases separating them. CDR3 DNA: TGTGCCAGCAGCTCTCAGTATACGAACACCGGGGAGCTGTTTTTT. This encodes CASSSQYTNTGELFF.

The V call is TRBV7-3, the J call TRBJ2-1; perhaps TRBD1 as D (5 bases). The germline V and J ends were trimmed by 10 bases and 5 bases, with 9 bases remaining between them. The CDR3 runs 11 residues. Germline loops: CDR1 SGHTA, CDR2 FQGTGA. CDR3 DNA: TGTGCCACCGGACACAACAATGAGCAGTTCTTC. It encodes CATGHNNEQFF.

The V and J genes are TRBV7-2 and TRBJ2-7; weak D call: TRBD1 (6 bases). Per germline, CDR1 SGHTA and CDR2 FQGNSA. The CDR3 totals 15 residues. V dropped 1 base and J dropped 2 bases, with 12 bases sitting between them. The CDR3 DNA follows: TGTGCCAGCAGCTTAGTCAGGGGTTTCGCCTACGAGCAGTACTTC. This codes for CASSLVRGFAYEQYF.